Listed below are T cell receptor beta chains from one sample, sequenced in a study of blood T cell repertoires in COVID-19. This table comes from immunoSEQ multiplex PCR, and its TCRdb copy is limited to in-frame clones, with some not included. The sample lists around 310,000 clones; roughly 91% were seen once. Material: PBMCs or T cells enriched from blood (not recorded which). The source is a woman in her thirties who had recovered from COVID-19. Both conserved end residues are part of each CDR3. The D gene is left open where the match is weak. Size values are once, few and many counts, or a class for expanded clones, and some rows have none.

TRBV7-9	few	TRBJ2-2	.	TGTGCCAGCAGCTTAGCTACTGACAGCCGGTCCAACACCGGGGAGCTGTTTTTT	CASSLATDSRSNTGELFF
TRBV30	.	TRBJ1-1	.	TGTGCCTGGAGTCAGGGCCCGACAGCCGCTTTCTTT	CAWSQGPTAAFF
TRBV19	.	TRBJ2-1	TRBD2	TGTGCCAGTAGTATCGGCGGGAGGGGGATCAATGAGCAGTTCTTC	CASSIGGRGINEQFF
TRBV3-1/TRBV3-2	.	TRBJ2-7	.	TGTGCCAGCAGCCAATATACCAGTCCAGCCTACGAGCAGTACTTC	CASSQYTSPAYEQYF
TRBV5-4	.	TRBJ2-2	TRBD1	TGTGCCAGCAGCTTTAACAGGGGAATAGGGACCGGGGAGCTGTTTTTT	CASSFNRGIGTGELFF
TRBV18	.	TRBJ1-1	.	TGTGCCAGCTCACCACCAGGGGCTCGCACTGAAGCTTTCTTT	CASSPPGARTEAFF
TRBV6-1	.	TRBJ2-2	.	TGTGCCAGCAGTGAACCAGGGATCCGGGCGCTGTTTTTT	CASSEPGIRALFF
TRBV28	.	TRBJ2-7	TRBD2	TGTGCCAGCAGTTTCCCACTAGCGGGAGCCTCCTACGAGCAGTACTTC	CASSFPLAGASYEQYF
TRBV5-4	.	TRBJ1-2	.	TGTGCCAGCAGCTTTGGGGGGAGGGCAAACTATGGCTACACCTTC	CASSFGGRANYGYTF
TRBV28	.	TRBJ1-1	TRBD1	TGTGCCAGCAGTTTTCGGACAGGAATCACTGAAGCTTTCTTT	CASSFRTGITEAFF
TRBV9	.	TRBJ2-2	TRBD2	TGTGCCAGCAGCGTCCGTCAAGATATAGCGGGGAACACCGGGGAGCTGTTTTTT	CASSVRQDIAGNTGELFF
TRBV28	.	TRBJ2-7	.	TGTGCCAGCACCCATTCCAGGGAGGCAGAGCAGTACTTC	CASTHSREAEQYF
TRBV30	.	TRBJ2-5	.	TGTGCCTGCCTGGCTGGGGGCGCAGAGACCCAGTACTTC	CACLAGGAETQYF
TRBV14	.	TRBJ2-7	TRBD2	TGTGCCAGCAGCCATTTTCACGCGGCTAGCGGGAGTTTTTTCTACGAGCAGTACTTC	CASSHFHAASGSFFYEQYF
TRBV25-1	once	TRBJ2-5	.	TGTGCCAGCAGTGAATATGGCAGGGTAGTTCGAGAGACCCAGTACTTC	CASSEYGRVVRETQYF
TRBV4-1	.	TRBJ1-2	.	TGCGCCAGCAGCCGGGAAAGGGAGGGGCATGGCTACACCTTC	CASSREREGHGYTF
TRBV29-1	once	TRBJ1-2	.	TGCAGCGTTGATTCCCCAGATGCCTATGGCTACACCTTC	CSVDSPDAYGYTF
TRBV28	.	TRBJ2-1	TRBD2	TGTGCCAGCAGTTCGCGAGGACTAGCGGGAGGGGGGAATGAGCAGTTCTTC	CASSSRGLAGGGNEQFF
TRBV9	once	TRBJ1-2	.	TGTGCCAGCAGTGGCCGGGACTACACCTTC	CASSGRDYTF
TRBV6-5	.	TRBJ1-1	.	TGTGCCAGCAGTTACCATGGGGGGGACACTGAAGCTTTCTTT	CASSYHGGDTEAFF